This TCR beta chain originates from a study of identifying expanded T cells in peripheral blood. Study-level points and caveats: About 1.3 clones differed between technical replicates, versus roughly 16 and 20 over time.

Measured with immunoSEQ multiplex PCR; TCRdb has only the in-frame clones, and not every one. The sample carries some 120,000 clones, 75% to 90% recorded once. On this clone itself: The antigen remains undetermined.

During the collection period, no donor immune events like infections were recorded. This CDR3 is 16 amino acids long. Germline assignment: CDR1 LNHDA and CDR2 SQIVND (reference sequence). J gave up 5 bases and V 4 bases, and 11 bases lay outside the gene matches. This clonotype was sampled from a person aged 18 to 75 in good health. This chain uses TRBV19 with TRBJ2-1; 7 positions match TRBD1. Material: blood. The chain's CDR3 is CASSRSRGTANNEQFF. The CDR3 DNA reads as TGTGCCAGTAGTAGAAGCAGGGGGACGGCCAACAATGAGCAGTTCTTC.